These 10 T cell receptor beta chains originate from one sample sequenced in a study of cytomegalovirus exposure and HLA in healthy donors. The PCR was carried out with 60 Vbeta primers and 13 Jbeta primers. The table came from immunoSEQ multiplex PCR; TCRdb's copy has only in-frame clones and leaves some out. The data show about 200,000 clones, with 70% seen just once and 2.6% held by the top ten. Sequenced sample: PBMCs. The receptor set was obtained from a man in his forties in good health and CMV-seropositive.

A remark on this clone: Because the CDR3's place on the DNA is in doubt, the DNA is left out and the CDR3 is given as listed by TCRdb. The chain has TRBV27 and TRBJ2-7; the table's TRBD1 call for D was not verified on the DNA. Germline values: CDR1 MNHEY, CDR2 SMNVEV (reference sequence). The CDR3 is 14 residues long, ends included. The CDR3 spells CASRGVGQGASEYF.

The CDR3 coding sequence is TGTGCCAGCAGAGGAGGCACTGAAGCTTTCTTT. Its translation: CASRGGTEAFF. This chain joins TRBV25-1 and TRBJ1-1; D gene unclear. Trimming stripped 6 bases from V and 4 bases from J, with 6 bases between. This CDR3 contains 11 residues. The germline CDR1 and CDR2 sequences are MGHDK and SYGVNS.

The chain combines TRBV21-1 with TRBJ1-2; the table's D call, TRBD1, was not checked against the DNA. TRBV21-1 is tagged as a pseudogene. CDR3 length: 17 residues. CDR3 region: CASSKSPQDRVPYGYTF. CDR3 bases: TGTGCCAGCAGCAAATCCCCTCAGGACAGGGTCCCCTATGGCTACACCTTC.

This clone was counted between two and nine times. This sequence joins TRBV5-1 and TRBJ2-4; D is perhaps TRBD2 (5 bases). Trimming removed 2 bases at V and 0 bases at J, with 9 bases between. This CDR3 contains 15 residues. Germline CDR1 reads SGHRS; CDR2 reads YFSETQ. The CDR3 reads CASSFGETAKNIQYF. The CDR3, as DNA: TGCGCCAGCAGCTTCGGGGAGACAGCCAAAAACATTCAGTACTTC.

This clone was detected a few times. CDR3 protein: CASSLAGTLSYEQYF. The CDR3 DNA is TGCGCCAGCAGCTTGGCCGGGACACTTTCCTACGAGCAGTACTTC. V is TRBV5-1 and J is TRBJ2-5; D possibly corresponds to TRBD1 (6 bases). TRBJ2-7 explains the end of the DNA better; the J call may be wrong. CDR1 and CDR2 from the germline V gene are SGHRS and YFSETQ. The CDR3 has 15 residues.

In this sample, this clone turned up a few times. The chain has TRBV6-1 and TRBJ1-2, with no clear D. V dropped 5 bases and J dropped 8 bases, with 9 bases sitting between them. This CDR3 region has 11 residues. CDR1 MNHNS and CDR2 SASEGT come from the germline V gene. CDR3 DNA sequence: TGTGCCAGCAGTTCCTCGGGGGGCTACACCTTC. It is translated as CASSSSGGYTF.

DNA for the CDR3: TGTGCCAGCAGGGAGACTAGCGGGGGATCCGGGGAGCTGTTTTTT. Its translation is CASRETSGGSGELFF. The gene calls are TRBV2 and TRBJ2-2; 12 nucleotides line up with TRBD2. This CDR3 spans 15 amino acids. Unmatched junction bases numbered 5, after V lost 6 bases and J lost 6 bases. Germline lookup yields CDR1 SNHLY and CDR2 FYNNEI.

The CDR3 bases are TGTGCCAGCAGCCCGTCCCTGGGGGCAGTCCAAGAGACCCAGTACTTC. Its translation: CASSPSLGAVQETQYF. V usage is TRBV13 and J usage is TRBJ2-5, with a tentative D call TRBD1 (6 bases). The V end was cut by 5 bases, the J end by 1 base, with 17 bases between. CDR1 is PRHDT and CDR2 is FYEKMQ in the germline V gene (reference sequence). This CDR3 has 16 amino acids.

The chain couples TRBV18 to TRBJ1-1; 8 nucleotides match TRBD1. The CDR3 is made up of 13 amino acids. Germline lookup yields CDR1 KGHSH and CDR2 LQKENI. V was pared by 3 bases and J by 3 bases, with 0 bases of the junction left unmatched. The CDR3 protein is CASSPGQDTEAFF. CDR3 coding DNA: TGTGCCAGCTCACCGGGACAGGACACTGAAGCTTTCTTT.

The CDR3 bases are TGTGCCAGCAGCCCGAGGGACAGGAACTACGAGCAGTACTTC. Encoded protein: CASSPRDRNYEQYF. The J gene is TRBJ2-7, the V gene TRBV7-9; 8 bases agree with TRBD1. The CDR3 spans 14 residues. Germline CDR1 is SEHNR and CDR2 is FQNEAQ (reference sequence). With 5 bases clipped from V and 3 bases from J, the junction kept 6 bases outside the gene matches.